This T cell receptor beta chain was identified in a study of immune aging and cytomegalovirus after organ transplant (dated by TCRdb to 2020 to 2022). Regarding the complete study: Every transplant recipient was given three-drug immunosuppression consisting of prednisone, tacrolimus, and mycophenolate.

What the authors observed across the whole study: Large clones contained a higher proportion of TEMRA cells, and the seven largest clones (approximately 1,900 cells) acquired aged and TEMRA cells while losing TCM cells. Post-transplant increases in aged-phenotype cells were observed regardless of clone size, following viremia and occurring earlier in large clones (days 200-264) than in small clones. CD57 was not measured in the sequencing data, so a conservative gene-based aging definition was used instead.

This clonotype was seen ten or more times. Its antigen target is currently unknown. Base quality data are lacking; no much larger clone is found one base away. The library was obtained by single-cell sequencing. Sequencing instrument: Illumina NovaSeq 6000. The BD Rhapsody Targeted mRNA and AbSeq Reagent Kit was used in a microwell format for cell capture and library preparation. The libraries included TCR, sample tags, AbSeq, and targeted mRNA from the Human T-Cell Expression Panel, along with custom TOX and TOX2 primers. Libraries were sequenced on an Illumina NovaSeq. Under the source paper's analysis protocol: The analysis covered 10468 cells in total, of which approximately 7,100 were CD8 T cells and around 4,000 were CD8 T cells with an identifiable TCR CDR3. The BD Rhapsody Targeted Analysis Pipeline, including V(D)J processing, was run on the Seven Bridges Genomics platform to process the raw data. SeqGeq 1.6.0 was used for quality control, Sample Tag demultiplexing with Lex-BDSMK, clone identification with VDJ Explorer, and Seurat clustering. Clones making up <1% of CD8 T cells were classified as non-expanded, and clones making up >2.5% of the sample were classified as clonal expansions. The public sequencing data were trimmed at Q25 with fastp and processed into clonotypes with MiXCR by TCRdb, which kept only in-frame beta chains. Each CDR3 protein appears once, grouped with its most common genes and DNA. None of the V and J calls come from the authors' own analysis; TCRdb made them. The sample table holds approximately 22,000 distinct CDR3 sequences, of which approximately 34% were seen once. Of the sample, around a quarter falls within the top ten clones.

Per the publication, the time point label means: five sample-tagged time points from pre-transplant (day -1) to day 368 post-transplant, pooled. After thawing, PBMC were stimulated with a CMV IE-1 overlapping peptide library for more than 9 hours, with no transport inhibitors added. After being thawed and rested overnight, the cells were stimulated in R10 medium along with CD28/CD49d costimulation. The IE-1 peptide library was made up of 15-amino-acid peptides with 11-amino-acid overlaps. Samples from each time point were barcoded using BD Single-Cell Multiplexing Kit Sample Tags, then pooled and stained with sorting antibodies plus oligo-conjugated anti-CD45RA. A BD FACSAria III was used to sort CMV-responsive CD8+CD137+ and CD4+CD154+ T cells at 4-way purity. Blood samples were drawn into EDTA vacutainers and processed by Ficoll gradient within 1-24 hours. The germline V gene encodes CDR1 SNHLY and CDR2 FYNNEI. Including the terminal cysteine and phenylalanine, the CDR3 comprises 16 residues. CDR3 DNA only is kept here, 48 bases in frame from base 1. Germline trimming amounts to 4 bases on V and 1 base on J, with 8 as the count of junction bases outside the gene matches.

Here the chain combines TRBV2 and TRBJ2-5; TRBD1 matches 8 bases in the middle. The sequences come from CMV peptide-activated CD4+ and CD8+ T cells sorted from blood, collected at five time points, pooled. The cell subset or site label for this specimen denotes: sorted CD8+CD137+ and CD4+CD154+ T cells after less than 15 h CMV IE-1 peptide stimulation. The sequence was obtained from a female donor who had a heart transplant and CMV viremia. The CDR3 in this case is CASSGLYRGSQETQYF. The nucleotides read TGTGCCAGCAGTGGTCTCTACAGGGGGTCCCAAGAGACCCAGTACTTC.